Presented here are 14 T cell receptor beta chains from one specimen sequenced in a study of blood T cells in healthy people across ages. Using a J-beta primer mix together with a sample-barcoded 5' primer, a second PCR was run for roughly 6 to 11 cycles. TCRdb re-derived calls from the 5' RACE reads in MiXCR, one entry per CDR3 protein. The sample contains around 650,000 distinct CDR3 sequences, around 43% of which appear only once. The sample was blood. These receptors were taken from a man older than 75 in good health.

This clonotype turned up a few times. The chain uses TRBV20-1 and TRBJ2-7; possibly TRBD2 for D (6 bases). Trimming pared 4 bases from V and 2 bases from J, leaving 15 bases between. The CDR3 spans 14 residues. Germline CDR1 and CDR2: DFQATT and SNEGSKA (reference sequence). The CDR3 DNA follows: TGCAGTGCTATAACTAGCAGTTCCGCCTACGAGCAGTACTTC. Its protein product is CSAITSSSAYEQYF.

The chain has TRBV5-1 and TRBJ2-5; 7 bases agree with TRBD1. V was pared by 0 bases and J by 2 bases, with 4 bases of the junction left unmatched. This CDR3 has 15 amino acids. Germline assignment: CDR1 SGHRS and CDR2 YFSETQ. The DNA for the CDR3 is TGCGCCAGCAGCTTGGTCGGGACAGTTCAAGAGACCCAGTACTTC. Residues: CASSLVGTVQETQYF.

The chain has TRBV2 and TRBJ2-1; D possibly corresponds to TRBD2 (6 bases). Trimming cost V 4 bases and J 11 bases, with 15 bases left between them. Germline lookup yields CDR1 SNHLY and CDR2 FYNNEI. The CDR3 has 13 amino acids. CDR3 residues: CASSALDGGKQFF. The CDR3 DNA sequence: TGTGCCAGCAGTGCCTTGGATGGAGGGAAGCAGTTCTTC. The full variable domain, completed using reference TRBV2 and TRBJ2-1, is EPEVTQTPSHQVTQMGQEVILRCVPISNHLYFYWYRQILGQKVEFLVSFYNNEISEKSEIFDDQFSVERPDGSNFTLKIRSTKLEDSAMYFCASSALDGGKQFFGPGTRLTVL.

The chain links TRBV20-1 to TRBJ2-3, with D hard to call. The germline CDR1 and CDR2 sequences are DFQATT and SNEGSKA (reference sequence). This CDR3 is 15 amino acids long. The V end lost 5 bases, the J end lost 1 base, and 16 bases lay between the germline ends. The CDR3 sequence is CSALPGMVGTDTQYF. DNA of the CDR3: TGCAGTGCTCTCCCGGGTATGGTTGGCACAGATACGCAGTATTTT.

This clonotype appeared many times. The J gene is TRBJ2-3, the V gene TRBV29-1; TRBD1 or TRBD2 may be the D gene (6 bases each). In germline, CDR1 is SQVTM, CDR2 ANQGSEA. V lost 7 bases to trimming and J lost 4 bases, with 15 bases between them. The CDR3 loop spans 13 amino acids. For the CDR3, the DNA is TGCAGCGCAGCCTCAAGGGGGGCAGATACGCAGTATTTT. It specifies CSAASRGADTQYF.

CDR3 sequence reads: CASSVSGGASTNEKLFF. CDR3 nucleotide sequence: TGTGCCAGCAGTGTGAGTGGGGGCGCCTCAACTAATGAAAAACTGTTTTTT. This chain links TRBV2 with TRBJ1-4; D perhaps matches TRBD1 (6 bases). The CDR3 runs to 17 residues. Germline-derived CDR1 and CDR2 are SNHLY and FYNNEI. V was shortened by 4 bases and J by 0 bases, with 15 bases between the two germline ends.

The chain carries TRBV20-1 and TRBJ2-7; 10 bases are shared with TRBD2. Near its end, the DNA agrees better with TRBJ2-5, so the J call may be wrong. Germline CDR1 and CDR2: DFQATT and SNEGSKA (reference sequence). CDR3 length: 15 residues. For the CDR3, the DNA is TGCAGTGCTAGAGAGGCTAGCGGGAGAGTAGAGACCCAGTACTTC. The encoded protein is CSAREASGRVETQYF.

As for this clonotype: Mismatch with germline at one junction end may stem from a read error. This rearrangement joins TRBV11-3 to TRBJ2-6; D might be TRBD2 (6 bases). From germline, CDR1 is SGHNT and CDR2 YENEEA. The CDR3 totals 13 residues. The CDR3 DNA follows: TGTGTCAGCAGCGGCGGGGCGGCCAACGTCCTGACTTTC. It specifies CVSSGGAANVLTF.

With regard to this clonotype: Since a much larger clone is just one base distant, this may be a read error. This chain joins TRBV29-1 and TRBJ2-4, with TRBD2 matching 8 bases. This CDR3 comprises 13 residues. CDR1 is SQVTM and CDR2 is ANQGSEA in the germline V gene. The CDR3: CCVELADKNIQYF. Written as DNA, the CDR3 is TGCTGCGTTGAACTAGCGGACAAAAACATTCAGTACTTC.

This chain links TRBV15 with TRBJ2-7, with D perhaps TRBD1 (6 bases). V was shortened by 4 bases and J by 2 bases, with 15 bases between the two germline ends. CDR1 is LNHNV, CDR2 YYDKDF, per germline (reference sequence). The CDR3 totals 15 residues. CDR3 bases: TGTGCCACCAGCAAGTCGACAGGCTCTGCCTACGAGCAGTACTTC. This sequence encodes CATSKSTGSAYEQYF. Looking up the rest from reference TRBV15 and TRBJ2-7 gives the full variable domain: DAMVIQNPRYQVTQFGKPVTLSCSQTLNHNVMYWYQQKSSQAPKLLFHYYDKDFNNEADTPDNFQSRRPNTSFCFLDIRSPGLGDTAMYLCATSKSTGSAYEQYFGPGTRLTVT.

This clonotype was found a few times. The chain uses TRBV2 and TRBJ2-3, with TRBD2 matching over 13 bases. With V trimmed by 1 base and J by 4 bases, 2 bases remained unmatched. This CDR3 has 16 residues. Germline V lookup: CDR1 SNHLY, CDR2 FYNNEI. CDR3 amino acids: CASSEGLAGGSDTQYF. CDR3 DNA sequence: TGTGCCAGCAGTGAAGGACTAGCGGGGGGCTCAGATACGCAGTATTTT. The full variable domain, its missing parts supplied by reference TRBV2 and TRBJ2-3, is EPEVTQTPSHQVTQMGQEVILRCVPISNHLYFYWYRQILGQKVEFLVSFYNNEISEKSEIFDDQFSVERPDGSNFTLKIRSTKLEDSAMYFCASSEGLAGGSDTQYFGPGTRLTVL.

The chain is built from TRBV5-6 and TRBJ2-3; no clear D gene. The CDR3 sequence is 13 residues long. Germline CDR1 is SGHDT and CDR2 is YYEEEE. The germline V and J ends were trimmed by 3 bases and 7 bases, with 12 bases remaining between them. In DNA, the CDR3 is TGTGCCAGCAGCTCAAGAGGACGGTATACGCAGTATTTT. This gives the protein CASSSRGRYTQYF.

The chain has TRBV4-3 and TRBJ1-2; perhaps TRBD1 as D (6 bases). Per the germline V gene, CDR1 is LGHNA and CDR2 is YSLEER. V shed 1 base and J shed 2 bases, with 8 bases lying between them. The CDR3 has 14 residues. CDR3 loop: CASSQAGQNYGYTF. DNA of the CDR3: TGCGCCAGCAGCCAAGCCGGACAGAACTATGGCTACACCTTC.

V usage is TRBV20-1 and J usage is TRBJ2-5; 9 nucleotides match TRBD2. The CDR3 covers 15 residues. CDR1 and CDR2 from the germline V gene are DFQATT and SNEGSKA (reference sequence). V trimming: 1 base; J trimming: 11 bases; junction bases outside the gene matches: 14. The CDR3 region is CSARGSGRGGREQYF. The CDR3 DNA follows: TGCAGTGCTAGAGGTTCGGGGCGGGGGGGAAGAGAGCAGTACTTC.